The 15 T cell receptor beta chains below come from one sample, sequenced in a study of cytotoxic CD8 clonotypes in ibrutinib-treated CLL. The assay was immunoSEQ multiplex PCR, and TCRdb's table has in-frame clones only and misses some. The sample has some 160,000 clones; approximately 80% are singletons. This sample comprised PBMCs, obtained after 12 months of ibrutinib treatment. The receptors were gathered from a human donor with chronic lymphocytic leukemia.

The V call is TRBV7-2, the J call TRBJ1-1, with D tentatively TRBD1 (5 bases). The CDR3 is 12 amino acids. From germline, CDR1 is SGHTA and CDR2 FQGNSA. With 6 bases removed from V and 4 bases from J, the gap between germline ends came to 9 bases. The CDR3 reads CASRQDFTEAFF. The CDR3 nucleotides are TGTGCCAGCAGACAGGATTTCACTGAAGCTTTCTTT.

The rearrangement uses TRBV28 and TRBJ2-5, with TRBD1 identical over 8 bases. Germline CDR1 reads MDHEN; CDR2 reads SYDVKM. V gave up 8 bases and J gave up 4 bases; unmatched junction bases: 18. The CDR3 runs to 17 residues. The CDR3 sequence is CASLQSGRTGSGETQYF. The CDR3, as DNA: TGTGCCAGCTTACAATCGGGTCGGACAGGGTCGGGAGAGACCCAGTACTTC.

The rearrangement uses TRBV21-1 and TRBJ2-7; the table calls TRBD1, which could not be checked here. TRBV21-1 is flagged as a pseudogene. The CDR3 is 11 residues long. CDR3 protein: CASSKQGAQYF. Written as DNA, the CDR3 is TGTGCCAGCAGCAAACAGGGGGCTCAGTACTTC.

The rearrangement joins TRBV4-1 to TRBJ2-2; 8 nucleotides match TRBD2. The CDR3 length is 15 residues. The V gene end was trimmed by 6 bases and the J gene end by 3 bases; junction bases not matched to a gene: 6. Germline V lookup: CDR1 MGHRA, CDR2 YSYEKL. DNA for the CDR3: TGCGCCAGCAGGCGGGGGGAATTAGACACCGGGGAGCTGTTTTTT. Translation gives CASRRGELDTGELFF.

This chain joins TRBV19 and TRBJ1-1; 9 bases map to TRBD1. The junction had 7 bases not matched to a gene; V was cut back by 1 base and J by 1 base. This CDR3 is 17 amino acids long. Germline V gene lookup returns CDR1 LNHDA and CDR2 SQIVND (reference sequence). The chain's CDR3 is CASSIGGDRERNTEAFF. DNA for the CDR3: TGTGCCAGTAGTATAGGGGGGGACAGGGAACGGAACACTGAAGCTTTCTTT.

The chain recombines TRBV29-1 with TRBJ2-2; possibly TRBD1 for D (6 bases). This CDR3 region has 13 residues. Trimming shortened V by 7 bases and J by 4 bases, and 13 bases separated the two germline ends. The germline V gene has CDR1 SQVTM and CDR2 ANQGSEA. The CDR3 nucleotides are TGCAGCGCGGGCAAACAGGGCACCGGGGAGCTGTTTTTT. This encodes CSAGKQGTGELFF.

The J gene is TRBJ2-5, the V gene TRBV2; 8 positions agree with TRBD1. The CDR3 loop spans 15 amino acids. CDR1 and CDR2 from the germline V gene are SNHLY and FYNNEI. After removal of 8 bases from V and 5 bases from J, the junction contained 13 bases not matched to a gene. The CDR3 nucleotides read TGTGCCAGCGGAATAAGTCGGACAGGGTTGGAGACCCAGTACTTC. Translation: CASGISRTGLETQYF.

This rearrangement joins TRBV6-1 to TRBJ2-2, with TRBD2 matching 8 bases. The germline V gene has CDR1 MNHNS and CDR2 SASEGT. J was trimmed by 5 bases and V by 8 bases; bases with no gene match: 7. There are 14 residues in the CDR3. The CDR3 loop reads CASPGTSWTGELFF. CDR3 DNA sequence: TGTGCCAGCCCCGGGACTAGTTGGACCGGGGAGCTGTTTTTT.

The chain links TRBV27 to TRBJ2-7; D possibly corresponds to TRBD1 (6 bases). Trimming left V 4 bases short and J 1 base short, with 14 bases between. This CDR3 comprises 15 residues. Germline V gene sequence: CDR1 MNHEY, CDR2 SMNVEV (reference sequence). CDR3 residues: CASSSLGQGSYEQYF. CDR3 DNA: TGTGCCAGCAGTTCATTGGGGCAGGGGTCCTACGAGCAGTACTTC.

This chain links TRBV7-8 with TRBJ1-1; the match to TRBD1 covers 8 bases. The CDR3 is made up of 16 amino acids. The germline gives CDR1 SGHVS, CDR2 FQNEAQ. With V trimmed by 4 bases and J by 1 base, 8 bases remained unmatched. DNA of the CDR3: TGTGCCAGCAGCTCCCGGACAGGGTATGAGAACACTGAAGCTTTCTTT. It yields the protein CASSSRTGYENTEAFF.

The rearrangement uses TRBV10-3 and TRBJ2-1; a weak D match, TRBD1 (5 bases). Trimming left V 10 bases short and J 0 bases short, with 13 bases between. CDR3 length: 14 residues. Germline-derived CDR1 and CDR2 are ENHRY and SYGVKD. The CDR3 protein is CATGRQSSYNEQFF. The DNA of the CDR3 is TGTGCCACGGGTAGACAGAGCTCCTACAATGAGCAGTTCTTC.

CDR3 protein: CASSLPRQGANSPLHF. Here the CDR3 DNA reads TGTGCCAGCAGTTTACCGAGACAGGGGGCAAATTCACCCCTCCACTTT. The chain couples TRBV28 to TRBJ1-6, with 10 bases that match TRBD1. With 2 bases clipped from V and 7 bases from J, the junction kept 5 bases outside the gene matches. The CDR3 length is 16 residues. Germline V lookup: CDR1 MDHEN, CDR2 SYDVKM.

J is TRBJ2-7 and V is TRBV27; 7 nucleotides match TRBD1. The CDR3 is made up of 15 amino acids. Germline values: CDR1 MNHEY, CDR2 SMNVEV (reference sequence). J lost 2 bases, V lost 8 bases, and 12 bases had no gene match. CDR3 sequence reads: CASLPRQGWAYEQYF. CDR3 DNA: TGTGCCAGCCTCCCACGACAGGGATGGGCCTACGAGCAGTACTTC.

The sample holds many counts of this clone. The rearrangement uses TRBV28 and TRBJ2-1; D unresolved. The germline CDR1 and CDR2 sequences are MDHEN and SYDVKM. Trimming removed 7 bases at V and 10 bases at J, with 14 bases between. This CDR3 contains 12 residues. CDR3 nucleotides: TGTGCCAGCACCCCTAATGGCCGGGAGCAGTTCTTC. Translating gives CASTPNGREQFF.

V usage is TRBV4-2 and J usage is TRBJ1-2; 7 bases map to TRBD1. V was pared by 5 bases and J by 4 bases, with 7 bases of the junction left unmatched. The germline V gene encodes CDR1 LGHNA and CDR2 YNFKEQ. The CDR3 runs to 14 residues. CDR3 sequence: CASSAIRDSYGYTF. Written as DNA, the CDR3 is TGTGCCAGCAGCGCAATCCGGGACAGCTATGGCTACACCTTC.